This entry features one T cell receptor (beta chain) sequence. Its target is unknown. Germline CDR1 is SGHTA and CDR2 is FQGNSA. V gave up 4 bases and J gave up 0 bases, with 10 bases separating them. The CDR3 is 15 residues long. This sample stems from a study of T cells in localized non-small cell lung cancer. Study conclusions and caveats: The study sequenced only one region of the tumor. As a result, intratumor heterogeneity could not be excluded and remains possible. A denser population of T cells in blood accompanied longer overall survival. Adjacent lung tissue had a median approximately 57 of the top 100 clones found in the tumor.

The method was immunoSEQ multiplex PCR; TCRdb's version includes in-frame clones alone and lacks a portion of them. The sample includes under 45,000 clones, roughly 80% of them seen just once. The starting material was PBMCs, obtained before any cancer treatment. This clonotype originated in a man aged 40 to 75 with stage II lung adenocarcinoma. This chain joins TRBV7-2 and TRBJ2-1; D unclear. Here the CDR3 DNA reads TGTGCCAGCAGCTCAGGTATGATCTCCTACAATGAGCAGTTCTTC. Protein sequence: CASSSGMISYNEQFF.